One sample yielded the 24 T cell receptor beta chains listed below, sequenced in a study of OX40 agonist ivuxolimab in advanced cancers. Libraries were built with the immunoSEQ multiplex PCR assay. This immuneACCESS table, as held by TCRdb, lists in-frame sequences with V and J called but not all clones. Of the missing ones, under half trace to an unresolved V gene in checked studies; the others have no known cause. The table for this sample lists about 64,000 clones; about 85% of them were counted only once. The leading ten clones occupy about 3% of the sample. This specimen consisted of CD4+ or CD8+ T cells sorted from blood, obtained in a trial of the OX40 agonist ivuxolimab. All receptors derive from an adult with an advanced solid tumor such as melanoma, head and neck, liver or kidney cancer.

For the CDR3, the DNA is TGTGCCTGTAACCAGGGTGGCCACACTGAAGCTTTCTTT. Residues: CACNQGGHTEAFF. The J gene is TRBJ1-1, the V gene TRBV30; D may be TRBD1 (5 bases). This CDR3 region has 13 residues. Trimming cost V 6 bases and J 3 bases, with 14 bases left between them. Germline V gene data show CDR1 as GTSNPN and CDR2 as SVGIG (reference sequence). Using reference TRBV30 and TRBJ1-1 for the parts outside the CDR3, the full variable domain is SQTIHQWPATLVQPVGSPLSLECTVEGTSNPNLYWYRQAAGRGLQLLFYSVGIGQISSEVPQNLSASRPQDRQFILSSKKLLLSDSGFYLCACNQGGHTEAFFGQGTRLTVV.

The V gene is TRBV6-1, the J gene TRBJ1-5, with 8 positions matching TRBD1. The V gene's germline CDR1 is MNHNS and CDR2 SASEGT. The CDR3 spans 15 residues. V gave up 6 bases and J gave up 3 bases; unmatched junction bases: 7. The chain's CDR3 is CASRTGQAANQPQHF. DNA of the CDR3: TGTGCCAGCAGGACGGGACAGGCGGCCAATCAGCCCCAGCATTTT.

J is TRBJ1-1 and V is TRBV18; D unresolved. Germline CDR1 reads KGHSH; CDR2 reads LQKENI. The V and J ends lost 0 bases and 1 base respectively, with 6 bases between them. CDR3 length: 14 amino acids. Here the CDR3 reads CASSPPGRNTEAFF. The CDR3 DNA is TGTGCCAGCTCACCACCTGGGAGGAACACTGAAGCTTTCTTT.

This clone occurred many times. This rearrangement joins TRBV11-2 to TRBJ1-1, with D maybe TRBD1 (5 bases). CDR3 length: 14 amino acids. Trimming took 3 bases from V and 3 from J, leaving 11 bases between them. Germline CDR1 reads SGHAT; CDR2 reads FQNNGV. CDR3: CASSFVRGHTEAFF. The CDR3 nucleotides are TGTGCCAGCAGCTTCGTAAGGGGCCACACTGAAGCTTTCTTT.

CDR3 protein: CAINPSGRGEQFF. The DNA for the CDR3 is TGTGCCATCAACCCGTCGGGGAGGGGTGAGCAGTTCTTC. The rearrangement joins TRBV10-3 to TRBJ2-1; 7 positions match TRBD2. Trimming at V came to 7 bases and at J to 9 bases, leaving 9 bases not matched to a gene. CDR1 and CDR2 from the germline V gene are ENHRY and SYGVKD. CDR3 size: 13 residues.

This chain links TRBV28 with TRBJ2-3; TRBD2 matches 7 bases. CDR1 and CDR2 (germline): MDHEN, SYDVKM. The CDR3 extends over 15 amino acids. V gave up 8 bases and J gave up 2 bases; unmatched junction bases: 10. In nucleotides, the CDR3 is TGTGCCAGCGCTGGGGGAGGGGAGAACACAGATACGCAGTATTTT. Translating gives CASAGGGENTDTQYF.

CDR3 sequence reads: CASLPSSETEAFF. DNA of the CDR3: TGTGCCAGCCTACCATCAAGTGAGACTGAAGCTTTCTTT. V is TRBV10-3 and J is TRBJ1-1; D unclear. V lost 10 bases to trimming and J lost 5 bases, with 17 bases between them. Looked up from germline, CDR1 is ENHRY and CDR2 is SYGVKD. The CDR3 spans 13 residues.

The DNA for the CDR3 is TGTGCCAGCAGCTTCCCGACAGTAACCGGGGAGCTGTTTTTT. It translates to CASSFPTVTGELFF. The chain employs TRBV5-4 and TRBJ2-2; tentative D call: TRBD1 (5 bases). This CDR3 is built from 14 residues. The germline V gene encodes CDR1 SGHNT and CDR2 YYREEE (reference sequence). V lost 2 bases and J lost 5, with 10 bases in between.

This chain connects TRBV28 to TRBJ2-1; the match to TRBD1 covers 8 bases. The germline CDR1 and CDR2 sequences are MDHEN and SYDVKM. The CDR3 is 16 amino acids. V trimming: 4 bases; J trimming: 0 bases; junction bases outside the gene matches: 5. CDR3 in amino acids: CASSSTTGDSYNEQFF. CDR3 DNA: TGTGCCAGCAGTTCTACGACAGGGGACTCCTACAATGAGCAGTTCTTC.

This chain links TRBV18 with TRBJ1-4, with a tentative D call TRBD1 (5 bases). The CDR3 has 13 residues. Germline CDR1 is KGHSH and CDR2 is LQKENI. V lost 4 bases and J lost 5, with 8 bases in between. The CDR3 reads CASSQGRNEKLFF. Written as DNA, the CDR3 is TGTGCCAGCTCACAGGGGCGGAATGAAAAACTGTTTTTT.

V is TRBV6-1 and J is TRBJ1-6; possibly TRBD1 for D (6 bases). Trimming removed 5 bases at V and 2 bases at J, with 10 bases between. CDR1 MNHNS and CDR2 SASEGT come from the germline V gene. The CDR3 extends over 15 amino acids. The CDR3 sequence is CASSPQGPYNSPLHF. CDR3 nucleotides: TGTGCCAGCAGTCCACAGGGTCCCTATAATTCACCCCTCCACTTT.

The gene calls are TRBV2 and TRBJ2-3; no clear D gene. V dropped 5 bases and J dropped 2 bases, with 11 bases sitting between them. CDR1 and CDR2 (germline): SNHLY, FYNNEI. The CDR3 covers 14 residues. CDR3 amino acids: CASSLQPSTDTQYF. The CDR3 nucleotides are TGTGCCAGCAGTCTCCAGCCCTCCACAGATACGCAGTATTTT.

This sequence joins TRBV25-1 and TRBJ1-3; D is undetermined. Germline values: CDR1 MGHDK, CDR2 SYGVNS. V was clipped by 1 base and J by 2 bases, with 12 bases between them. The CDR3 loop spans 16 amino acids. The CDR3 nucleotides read TGTGCCAGCAGTGAATTGAGCGCGCACCCTGGAAACACCATATATTTT. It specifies CASSELSAHPGNTIYF.

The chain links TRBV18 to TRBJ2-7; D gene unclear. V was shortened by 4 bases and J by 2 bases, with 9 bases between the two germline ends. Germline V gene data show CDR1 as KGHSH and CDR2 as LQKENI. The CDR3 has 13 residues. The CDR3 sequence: CASSRAETYEQYF. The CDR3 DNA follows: TGTGCCAGCTCACGGGCCGAAACCTACGAGCAGTACTTC.

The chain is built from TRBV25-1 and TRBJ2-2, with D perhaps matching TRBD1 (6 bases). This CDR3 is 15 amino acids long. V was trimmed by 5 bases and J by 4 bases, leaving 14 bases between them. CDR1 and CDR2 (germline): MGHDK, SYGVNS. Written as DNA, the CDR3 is TGTGCCAGCAGTCCCTCGGGACACCTCACCGGGGAGCTGTTTTTT. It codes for CASSPSGHLTGELFF.

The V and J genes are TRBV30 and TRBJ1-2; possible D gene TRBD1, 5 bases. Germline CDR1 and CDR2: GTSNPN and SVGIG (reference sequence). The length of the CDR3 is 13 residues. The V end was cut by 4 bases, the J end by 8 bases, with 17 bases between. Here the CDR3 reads CAWNYLGEGGYTF. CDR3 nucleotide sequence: TGTGCCTGGAACTACCTTGGGGAGGGGGGCTACACCTTC.

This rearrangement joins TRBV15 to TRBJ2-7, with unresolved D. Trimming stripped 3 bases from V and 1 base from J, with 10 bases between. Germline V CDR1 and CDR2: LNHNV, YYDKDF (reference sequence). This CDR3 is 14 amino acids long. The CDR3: CATSSYLGSYEQYF. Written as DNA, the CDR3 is TGTGCCACCAGCAGTTATTTGGGTTCCTACGAGCAGTACTTC.

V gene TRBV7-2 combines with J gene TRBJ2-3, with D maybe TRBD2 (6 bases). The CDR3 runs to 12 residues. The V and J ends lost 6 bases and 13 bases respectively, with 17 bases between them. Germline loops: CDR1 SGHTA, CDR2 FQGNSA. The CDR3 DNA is TGTGCCAGCAGATCTCCGGGACTCACGGAGTATTTT. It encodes CASRSPGLTEYF.

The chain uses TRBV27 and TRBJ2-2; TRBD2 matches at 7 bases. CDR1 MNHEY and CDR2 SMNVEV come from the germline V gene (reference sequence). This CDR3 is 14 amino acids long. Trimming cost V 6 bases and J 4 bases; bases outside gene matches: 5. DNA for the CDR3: TGTGCCAGCAGACCCCTAGCGGTCACCGGGGAGCTGTTTTTT. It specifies CASRPLAVTGELFF.

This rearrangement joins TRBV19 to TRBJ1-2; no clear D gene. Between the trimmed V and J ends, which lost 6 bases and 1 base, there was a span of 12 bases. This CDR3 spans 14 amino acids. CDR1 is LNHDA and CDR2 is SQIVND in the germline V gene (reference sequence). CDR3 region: CASRRDGFNYGYTF. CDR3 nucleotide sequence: TGTGCCAGTAGACGCGACGGATTTAACTATGGCTACACCTTC.

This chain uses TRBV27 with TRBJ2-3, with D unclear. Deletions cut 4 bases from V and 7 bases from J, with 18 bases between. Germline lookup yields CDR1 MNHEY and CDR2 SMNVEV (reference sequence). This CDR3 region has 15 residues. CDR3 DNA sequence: TGTGCCAGCAGTTCTGACCGGGCCCCCGAGAATACGCAGTATTTT. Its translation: CASSSDRAPENTQYF.

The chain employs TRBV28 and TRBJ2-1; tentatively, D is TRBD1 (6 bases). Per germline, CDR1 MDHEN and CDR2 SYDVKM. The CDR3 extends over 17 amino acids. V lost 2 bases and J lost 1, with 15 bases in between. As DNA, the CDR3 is TGTGCCAGCAGTTTAGTTCAGGGGAGATTATCCTACAATGAGCAGTTCTTC. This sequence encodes CASSLVQGRLSYNEQFF.

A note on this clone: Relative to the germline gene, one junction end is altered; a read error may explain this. The CDR3 region has the DNA TGTGTCACCAGCAGAGATCCCATGCGTGAGCAGTACTTC. Protein sequence: CVTSRDPMREQYF. V and J are TRBV15 and TRBJ2-7; no reliable D call. Germline CDR1 and CDR2: LNHNV and YYDKDF (reference sequence). CDR3 size: 13 residues.

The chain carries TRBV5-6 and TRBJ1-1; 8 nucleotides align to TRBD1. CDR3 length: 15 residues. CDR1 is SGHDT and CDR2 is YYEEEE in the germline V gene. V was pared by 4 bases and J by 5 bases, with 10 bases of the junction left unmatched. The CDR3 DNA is TGTGCCAGCAGCGGTGAAACAGGGGGAGGGACTGAAGCTTTCTTT. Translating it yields CASSGETGGGTEAFF. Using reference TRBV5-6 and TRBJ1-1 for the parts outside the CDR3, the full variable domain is DAGVTQSPTHLIKTRGQQVTLRCSPKSGHDTVSWYQQALGQGPQFIFQYYEEEERQRGNFPDRFSGHQFPNYSSELNVNALLLGDSALYLCASSGETGGGTEAFFGQGTRLTVV.